Included here is one T cell receptor beta chain sequence, with context. Antigen: not known. The sample is drawn from a study of T cells in Graves' hyperthyroidism and ophthalmopathy. Study-level findings and limits: A median about 6 months before onset, the model predicted ophthalmopathy.

Pregnant or lactating patients were excluded, as were those with uncontrolled infection or other autoimmune disease. Germline trimming cut 5 bases from V and 8 bases from J; bases unmatched to any gene: 14. The CDR3 covers 15 residues. Looked up from germline, CDR1 is MNHNY and CDR2 is SVGAGI (reference sequence). RNA transcripts served as the template for amplifying TCR beta CDR3 regions. The HTBI primer set was used in a first-round RT-PCR of the TCR CDR3. Using its own MiXCR run on the multiplex PCR reads, TCRdb lists one record per CDR3 protein. The table lists approximately 560,000 distinct CDR3 sequences, under 60% of them singletons.

This TCR derives from a woman aged 18 to 35 with Graves' hyperthyroidism. Material for sequencing was peripheral blood or thyroid tissue (not recorded which). V is TRBV6-6 and J is TRBJ1-2; TRBD1 matches at 7 bases. The CDR3 loop is CASSEAITGAKGYTF. CDR3 in DNA: TGTGCCAGCAGTGAAGCGATCACAGGGGCAAAGGGCTACACCTTC.